Sequencing of this TCR beta chain was carried out in a study of T cells in Graves' hyperthyroidism and ophthalmopathy. This clonotype was counted many times. This CDR3 spans 14 amino acids. Looked up from germline, CDR1 is DFQATT and CDR2 is SNEGSKA (reference sequence). Trimming took 0 bases from V and 4 from J; bases not matched to a gene: 6. Researchers amplified the TCR beta CDR3 regions from RNA transcripts. HTBI primers were the set used in a first-round RT-PCR of the TCR CDR3. MiXCR, applied by TCRdb to the multiplex PCR reads, yields one record per CDR3 protein. Found here are around 400,000 distinct CDR3 sequences, under 15% of them singletons; the top ten hold around a tenth.

The TCR originated in a young woman with Graves' hyperthyroidism. The V gene is TRBV20-1, the J gene TRBJ2-7; 7 bases align to TRBD1. The sequencing input was blood. Here the CDR3 DNA reads TGCAGTGCTAGAGAAGACACAGGGGCGTACGAGCAGTACTTC. Translated: CSAREDTGAYEQYF.